This T cell receptor beta chain was found in a study of blood T cell repertoires in COVID-19. Overall study context: Some COVID-19 samples were acute and others convalescent; all came from the United States, Italy and Spain. PBMCs, B-cell-depleted T cells, or T cells provided the cDNA or gDNA that made up the material.

Trimming removed 7 bases from V and 6 bases from J; junction bases left unmatched: 13. This CDR3 comprises 17 residues. CDR1 is MDHEN, CDR2 SYDVKM, per germline. Original methodology: How many nucleated cells were present was estimated from reference gene primer amplification. TCRdb keeps only in-frame clones here, not all; method: immunoSEQ multiplex PCR. D and trimming were read from the DNA, whereas the V and J calls and clone size are those reported in that table. Among 250,000 or so clones listed, roughly 82% were seen once. This clone was detected only a few times. The V call is TRBV28, the J call TRBJ1-6; 9 nucleotides match TRBD1. Material for sequencing was peripheral blood. The TCR comes from a woman aged 70-85 years with acute or convalescent COVID-19. The CDR3 spells CASNIGGQGSRNSPLHF. For the CDR3, the DNA is TGTGCCAGCAACATTGGGGGACAGGGTAGTCGTAATTCACCCCTCCACTTT.